This T cell receptor (beta chain) was obtained from a study of blood T cell repertoires in COVID-19. In the authors' methods: Quantification of nucleated cells was approximated via reference gene primer amplification. Only in-frame clones appear in the TCRdb table, and some are missing; sequencing was by immunoSEQ multiplex PCR. V, J and clone size derive from that table, while D and trimming were established from the DNA sequence. Among 200,000 to 300,000 clones listed, under 85% were seen once. This clonotype was obtained from a human donor in a cohort sampled during active COVID-19. Source material: peripheral blood.

CDR3: CATERQLNTEAFF. In DNA form, the CDR3 reads TGTGCCACAGAGAGACAGTTGAACACTGAAGCTTTCTTT. The gene calls are TRBV7-6 and TRBJ1-1, with D perhaps matching TRBD1 (5 bases). V lost 10 bases, J lost 0 bases, and 12 bases lay in between. Per germline, CDR1 SGHVS and CDR2 FNYEAQ. The CDR3 runs to 13 residues.